This T cell receptor beta chain derives from a study of T cell responses to AZD1222 COVID-19 vaccine. General study results and limits: Unmutated variant regions reportedly attract nearly half of all spike-specific TCRs.

This clone has only one observation. Its target is unknown. TCRdb keeps only in-frame clones here, not all; method: immunoSEQ multiplex PCR. The sample gives approximately 140,000 clones, about 88% of which show up once; just over 5% is in the top ten. This receptor was taken from an adult in good health. The input for sequencing was peripheral blood, taken on day 0 of AZD1222 vaccination.

CDR3 loop: CASSWGLATPNFYEQYF. CDR3 bases: TGTGCCAGCAGTTGGGGACTAGCAACCCCGAACTTCTACGAGCAGTACTTC. The V and J genes are TRBV28 and TRBJ2-7, with 9 bases aligning to TRBD2. Per germline, CDR1 MDHEN and CDR2 SYDVKM. Trimming removed 4 bases from V and 3 bases from J; junction bases left unmatched: 13. The CDR3 is 17 residues long.